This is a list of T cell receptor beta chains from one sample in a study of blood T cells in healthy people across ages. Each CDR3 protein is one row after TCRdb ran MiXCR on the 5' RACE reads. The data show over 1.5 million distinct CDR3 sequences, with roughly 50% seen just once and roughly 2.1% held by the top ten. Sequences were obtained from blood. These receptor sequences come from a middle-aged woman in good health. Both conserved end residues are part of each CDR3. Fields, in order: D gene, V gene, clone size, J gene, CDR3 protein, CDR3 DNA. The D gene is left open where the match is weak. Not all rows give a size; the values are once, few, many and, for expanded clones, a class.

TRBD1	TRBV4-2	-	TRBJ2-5	CASSRITGQGAETQYF	TGTGCCAGCAGCCGAATCACGGGACAGGGGGCAGAGACCCAGTACTTC
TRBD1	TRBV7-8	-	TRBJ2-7	CASSVTGTGVEQYF	TGTGCCAGCAGCGTCACCGGGACAGGGGTCGAGCAGTACTTC
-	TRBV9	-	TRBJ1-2	CASSVDLVSAYTF	TGTGCCAGCAGCGTAGATTTGGTGAGCGCCTACACCTTC
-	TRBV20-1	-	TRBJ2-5	CSARTSSGGTQETQYF	TGCAGTGCTAGAACCTCCTCCGGGGGCACTCAAGAGACCCAGTACTTC
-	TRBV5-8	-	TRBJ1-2	CAYRWNYGYTF	TGTGCCTACCGGTGGAACTATGGCTACACCTTC
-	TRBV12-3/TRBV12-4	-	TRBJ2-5	CASSTRQQQYF	TGTGCCAGCAGTACCAGACAGCAGCAGTACTTC
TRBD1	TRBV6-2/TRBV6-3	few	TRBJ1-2	CASSYDLTGNGYTF	TGTGCCAGCAGTTACGACTTGACAGGGAATGGCTACACCTTC
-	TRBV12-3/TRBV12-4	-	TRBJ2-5	CASSLSPGQEAQYF	TGTGCCAGCAGCTTATCTCCAGGGCAAGAGGCCCAGTACTTC
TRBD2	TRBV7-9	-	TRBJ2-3	CASSTVSGASRDTQYF	TGTGCCAGCAGCACCGTTAGCGGGGCCTCGCGGGATACGCAGTATTTT
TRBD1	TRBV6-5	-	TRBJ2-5	CASSPLTGRETQYF	TGTGCCAGCAGTCCGCTGACAGGGCGAGAGACCCAGTACTTC
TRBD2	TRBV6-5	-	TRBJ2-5	CASRLTSGGKEQYF	TGTGCCAGCAGATTGACTAGCGGGGGCAAGGAGCAGTACTTC
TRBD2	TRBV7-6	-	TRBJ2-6	CASSLRGVPHSGANVLTF	TGTGCCAGCAGCCTCCGGGGGGTGCCGCACTCTGGGGCCAACGTCCTGACTTTC
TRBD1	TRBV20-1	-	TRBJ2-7	CSAVGTGNYEQYF	TGCAGTGCAGTCGGGACAGGGAACTACGAGCAGTACTTC
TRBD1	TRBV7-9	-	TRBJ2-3	CASSPNTGGGDTQYF	TGTGCCAGCAGCCCCAATACAGGGGGCGGTGATACGCAGTATTTT
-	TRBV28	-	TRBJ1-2	CASRDDRVGAGYTF	TGTGCCAGCAGAGATGACAGAGTGGGAGCCGGCTACACCTTC
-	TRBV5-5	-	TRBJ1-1	CASSLEAPAGGEAFF	TGTGCCAGCAGCTTGGAGGCCCCAGCGGGGGGTGAAGCTTTCTTT
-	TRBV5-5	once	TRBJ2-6	CASSFLVSQGGSGANVLTF	TGTGCCAGCAGCTTCTTGGTGTCTCAGGGCGGCTCTGGGGCCAACGTCCTGACTTTC
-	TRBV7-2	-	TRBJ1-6	CASSFGSALGPLHF	TGTGCCAGCAGCTTCGGCAGTGCTTTGGGGCCCCTCCACTTT
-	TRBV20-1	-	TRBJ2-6	CSASQHSGANVLTF	TGCAGTGCTAGTCAGCACTCTGGGGCCAACGTCCTGACTTTC
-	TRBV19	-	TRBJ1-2	CASTLGQTTNYGYTF	TGTGCCAGTACCCTCGGACAGACGACTAACTATGGCTACACCTTC
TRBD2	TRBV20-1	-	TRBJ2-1	CSASTSGVPIRNEQFF	TGCAGTGCTTCGACTAGCGGGGTCCCAATTCGCAATGAGCAGTTCTTC
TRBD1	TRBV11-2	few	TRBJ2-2	CASSRGQGARTGELFF	TGTGCCAGCAGCCGCGGACAGGGGGCGCGCACCGGGGAGCTGTTTTTT
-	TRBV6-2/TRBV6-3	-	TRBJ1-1	CASTGAGNTEAFF	TGTGCCAGCACCGGGGCAGGGAACACTGAAGCTTTCTTT
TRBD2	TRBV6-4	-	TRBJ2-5	CASSEASGGRQYF	TGTGCCAGCAGTGAGGCTAGCGGGGGCCGCCAGTACTTC
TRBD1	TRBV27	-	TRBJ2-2	CASRHGTGMSGELFF	TGTGCCAGCAGACACGGGACAGGGATGTCCGGGGAGCTGTTTTTT
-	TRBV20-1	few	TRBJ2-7	CSARGGGPHEQYF	TGCAGTGCTAGAGGAGGAGGGCCCCACGAGCAGTACTTC
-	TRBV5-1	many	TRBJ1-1	CASSLGTVNTEAFF	TGTGCCAGCTCCCTAGGGACGGTGAACACTGAAGCTTTCTTT
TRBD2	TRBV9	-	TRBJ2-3	CASSGGTSDTQYF	TGTGCCAGCAGCGGGGGGACTAGCGATACGCAGTATTTT
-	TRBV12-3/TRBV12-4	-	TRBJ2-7	CASSSRRGSSYEQYF	TGTGCCAGCAGCTCCCGACGGGGATCCTCCTACGAGCAGTACTTC
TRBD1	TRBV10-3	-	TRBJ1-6	CAISEVGTENALHF	TGTGCCATCAGTGAAGTTGGGACAGAGAACGCCCTCCACTTT
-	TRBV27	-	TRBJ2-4	CASSLLLTYNEQYF	TGTGCCAGCAGTTTACTACTTACCTACAATGAGCAGTACTTC
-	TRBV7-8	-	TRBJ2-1	CASSRFGLWQHNEQFF	TGTGCCAGCAGCCGCTTCGGGTTGTGGCAGCACAATGAGCAGTTCTTC
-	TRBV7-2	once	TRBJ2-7	CASSLNLGHFYEQYF	TGTGCCAGCAGCTTAAACTTGGGACACTTTTACGAGCAGTACTTC
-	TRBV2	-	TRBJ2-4	CASSHGASSKNIQYF	TGTGCCAGCAGTCATGGGGCGTCGTCCAAAAACATTCAGTACTTC
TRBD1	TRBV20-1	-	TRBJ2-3	CSAPQGTGSADTQYF	TGCAGTGCTCCTCAGGGGACAGGGAGCGCAGATACGCAGTATTTT
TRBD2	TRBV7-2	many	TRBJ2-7	CASSKSGGVSYEQYF	TGTGCCAGCAGCAAAAGCGGGGGCGTCTCCTACGAGCAGTACTTC
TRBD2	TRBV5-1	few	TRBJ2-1	CASSLSGGPYDEQFF	TGCGCCAGCAGCCTCAGCGGGGGGCCCTATGATGAGCAGTTCTTC
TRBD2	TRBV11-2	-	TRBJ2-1	CASSLLAGGQRGEQFF	TGTGCCAGCAGCTTATTAGCGGGGGGCCAGAGGGGAGAGCAGTTCTTC
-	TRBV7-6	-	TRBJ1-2	CASSQSQQGRKGYTF	TGTGCCAGCAGCCAAAGCCAACAGGGAAGGAAAGGCTACACCTTC
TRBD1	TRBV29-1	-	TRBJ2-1	CSVREGASYNEQFF	TGCAGCGTTCGAGAGGGGGCATCCTACAATGAGCAGTTCTTC
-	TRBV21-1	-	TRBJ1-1	CASSQTSEDRANRVTEAFF	TGTGCCAGCAGTCAAACGTCGGAGGACAGGGCGAACCGGGTAACTGAAGCTTTCTTT
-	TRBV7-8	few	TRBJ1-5	CASSSKQGSNQPQHF	TGTGCCAGCAGTAGTAAACAGGGTAGCAATCAGCCCCAGCATTTT
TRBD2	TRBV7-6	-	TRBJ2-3	CASSLVGTSTQGTDTQYF	TGTGCCAGCAGCTTAGTGGGGACTAGTACACAAGGAACAGATACGCAGTATTTT
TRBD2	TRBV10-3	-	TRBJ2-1	CAISRTSGGSISSYNEQFF	TGTGCCATCAGCCGAACTAGCGGGGGGTCCATTAGCTCCTACAATGAGCAGTTCTTC
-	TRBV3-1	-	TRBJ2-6	CASSHQQDASGANVLTF	TGTGCCAGCAGCCATCAACAAGATGCCTCTGGGGCCAACGTCCTGACCTTC
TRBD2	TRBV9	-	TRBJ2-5	CASSVTAGGKQETQYF	TGTGCCAGCAGCGTAACAGCGGGGGGAAAACAAGAGACCCAGTACTTC